This TCR beta chain derives from a study of T cell repertoires in cytomegalovirus infection. Study background: The authors used CMV epitopes that were HLA-C-restricted (recently identified) and HLA-B-restricted (well studied). Study outcomes and limitations: Clonotype analysis showed dominance of the ex vivo response by HLA-C-restricted CMV-specific TCR beta clonotypes.

In this sample, this clonotype turned up a few times. Its antigen is unknown. Each CDR3 protein gets one entry after TCRdb re-called the reads with MiXCR. The sample lists 50,000 to 55,000 distinct CDR3 sequences; around 18% were seen once. This CDR3 is 14 amino acids long. Germline V gene data show CDR1 as MNHEY and CDR2 as SVGEGT. The germline V and J ends were trimmed by 7 bases and 0 bases, with 10 bases remaining between them. The source is a human donor in good health (CMV status not recorded). Some clones in this sample may be carry-over from other donors' samples. The chain links TRBV6-2 or TRBV6-3 to TRBJ2-1; D perhaps matches TRBD2 (6 bases). The sequences come from CD8+ T cells from cultured PBMCs, collected from culture after CMV antigen stimulation. Written as DNA, the CDR3 is TGTGCCAGCATAGGGAGGAGCTCCTACAATGAGCAGTTCTTC. Residues: CASIGRSSYNEQFF.